The T cell receptor beta chain under discussion was sequenced for a study of T cells in Graves' hyperthyroidism and ophthalmopathy. The investigators amplified TCR beta CDR3 regions from RNA transcripts. With the HTBI primer set, the TCR CDR3 went through a first round of RT-PCR. One entry per CDR3 protein results from TCRdb running MiXCR on the multiplex PCR reads. The sample lists around 700,000 distinct CDR3 sequences; roughly 20% were seen once. The CDR3 covers 12 residues. Trimming cost V 11 bases and J 6 bases; bases outside gene matches: 6. Germline loops: CDR1 LNHDA, CDR2 SQIVND (reference sequence).

The material sequenced was blood. This receptor was taken from a woman between 45 and 60 years old with Graves' hyperthyroidism that later progressed to Graves' ophthalmopathy. The genes are TRBV19 and TRBJ2-1; 8 bases are shared with TRBD2. In DNA form, the CDR3 reads TGTGCCTGCGGGGGGACTATCAATGAGCAGTTCTTC. This translates into CACGGTINEQFF.